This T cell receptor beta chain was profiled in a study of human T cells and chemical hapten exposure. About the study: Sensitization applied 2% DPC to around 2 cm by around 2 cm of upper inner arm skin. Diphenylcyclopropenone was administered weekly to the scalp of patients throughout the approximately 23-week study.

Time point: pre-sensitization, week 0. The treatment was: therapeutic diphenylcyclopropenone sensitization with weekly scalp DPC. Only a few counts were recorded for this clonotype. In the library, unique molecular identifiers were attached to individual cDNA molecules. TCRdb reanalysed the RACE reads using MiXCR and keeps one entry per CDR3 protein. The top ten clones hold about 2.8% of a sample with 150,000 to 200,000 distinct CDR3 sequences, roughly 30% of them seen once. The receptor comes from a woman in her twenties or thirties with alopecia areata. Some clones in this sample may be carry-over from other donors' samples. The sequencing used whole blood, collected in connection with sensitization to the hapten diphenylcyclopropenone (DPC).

CDR3: CSASPAGEWHF. CDR3 nucleotides: TGCAGTGCTAGCCCCGCGGGGGAGTGGCATTTT. V is TRBV20-1 and J is TRBJ1-5, with D possibly TRBD1 on 5 matching bases. Germline V gene data show CDR1 as DFQATT and CDR2 as SNEGSKA (reference sequence). V lost 3 bases, J lost 15 bases, and 15 bases lay in between. This CDR3 region has 11 residues.